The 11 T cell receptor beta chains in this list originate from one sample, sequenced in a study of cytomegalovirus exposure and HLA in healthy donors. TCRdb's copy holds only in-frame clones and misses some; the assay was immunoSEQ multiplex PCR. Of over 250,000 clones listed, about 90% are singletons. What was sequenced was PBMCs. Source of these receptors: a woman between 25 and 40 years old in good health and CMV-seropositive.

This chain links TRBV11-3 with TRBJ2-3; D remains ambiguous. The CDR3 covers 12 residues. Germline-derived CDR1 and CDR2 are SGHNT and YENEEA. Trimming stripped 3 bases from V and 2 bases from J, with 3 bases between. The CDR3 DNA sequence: TGTGCCAGCAGCTTGACCACAGATACGCAGTATTTT. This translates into CASSLTTDTQYF.

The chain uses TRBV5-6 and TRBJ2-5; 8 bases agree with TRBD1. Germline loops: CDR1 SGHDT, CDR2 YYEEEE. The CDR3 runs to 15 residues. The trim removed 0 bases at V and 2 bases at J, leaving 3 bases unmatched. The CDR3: CASSLAGTGQETQYF. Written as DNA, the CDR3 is TGTGCCAGCAGCTTGGCCGGGACAGGACAAGAGACCCAGTACTTC.

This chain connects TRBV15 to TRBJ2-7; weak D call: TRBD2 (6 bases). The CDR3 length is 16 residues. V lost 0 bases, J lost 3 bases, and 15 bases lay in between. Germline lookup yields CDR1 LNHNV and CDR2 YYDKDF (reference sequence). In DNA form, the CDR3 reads TGTGCCACCAGCAGAGAAGAACCGGGACTGTACTACGAGCAGTACTTC. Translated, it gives CATSREEPGLYYEQYF.

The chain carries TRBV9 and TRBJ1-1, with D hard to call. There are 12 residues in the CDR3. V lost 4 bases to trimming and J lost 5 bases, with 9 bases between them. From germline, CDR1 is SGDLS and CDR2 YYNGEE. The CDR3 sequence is CASSQGETEAFF. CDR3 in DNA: TGTGCCAGCAGCCAAGGAGAGACTGAAGCTTTCTTT.

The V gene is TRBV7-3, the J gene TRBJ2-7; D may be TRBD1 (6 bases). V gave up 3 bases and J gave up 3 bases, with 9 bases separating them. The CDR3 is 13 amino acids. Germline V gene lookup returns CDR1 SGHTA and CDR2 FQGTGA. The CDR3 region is CASSFGQNYEQYF. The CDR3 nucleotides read TGTGCCAGCAGCTTCGGACAGAACTACGAGCAGTACTTC.

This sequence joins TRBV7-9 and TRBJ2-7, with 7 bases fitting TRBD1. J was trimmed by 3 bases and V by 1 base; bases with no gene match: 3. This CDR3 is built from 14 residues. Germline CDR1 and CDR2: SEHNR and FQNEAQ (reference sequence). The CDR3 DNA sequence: TGTGCCAGCAGCTTAGTCGGGACAGACTACGAGCAGTACTTC. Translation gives CASSLVGTDYEQYF.

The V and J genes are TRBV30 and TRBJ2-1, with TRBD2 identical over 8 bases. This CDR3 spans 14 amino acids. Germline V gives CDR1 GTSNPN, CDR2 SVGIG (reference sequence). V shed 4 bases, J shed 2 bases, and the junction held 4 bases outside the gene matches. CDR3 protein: CAWNTGGPYNEQFF. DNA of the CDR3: TGTGCCTGGAATACGGGAGGGCCCTACAATGAGCAGTTCTTC.

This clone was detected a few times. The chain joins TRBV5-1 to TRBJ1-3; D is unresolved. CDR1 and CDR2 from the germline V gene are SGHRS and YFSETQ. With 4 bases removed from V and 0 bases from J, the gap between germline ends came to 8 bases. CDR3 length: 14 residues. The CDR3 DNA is TGCGCCAGCAGCCTAAGCAACTCTGGAAACACCATATATTTT. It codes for CASSLSNSGNTIYF.

CDR3 coding DNA: TGTGCCAGCAGTTACTCGCAGGGTTTAGGTCAGCCCCAGCATTTT. It encodes CASSYSQGLGQPQHF. The chain joins TRBV6-5 to TRBJ1-5; D possibly corresponds to TRBD1 (5 bases). This CDR3 spans 15 amino acids. The germline V gene has CDR1 MNHEY and CDR2 SVGAGI. The germline V and J ends were trimmed by 0 bases and 6 bases, with 12 bases remaining between them.

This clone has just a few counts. The CDR3 DNA reads as TGCGCCAGCAGCCCGGATTATTACGAGCAGTACTTC. Amino acids: CASSPDYYEQYF. V usage is TRBV5-1 and J usage is TRBJ2-7; D ambiguous. This CDR3 has 12 residues. CDR1 is SGHRS, CDR2 YFSETQ, per germline. V dropped 4 bases and J dropped 4 bases, with 9 bases sitting between them. The full variable domain, its missing parts supplied by reference TRBV5-1 and TRBJ2-7, is KAGVTQTPRYLIKTRGQQVTLSCSPISGHRSVSWYQQTPGQGLQFLFEYFSETQRNKGNFPGRFSGRQFSNSRSEMNVSTLELGDSALYLCASSPDYYEQYFGPGTRLTVT.

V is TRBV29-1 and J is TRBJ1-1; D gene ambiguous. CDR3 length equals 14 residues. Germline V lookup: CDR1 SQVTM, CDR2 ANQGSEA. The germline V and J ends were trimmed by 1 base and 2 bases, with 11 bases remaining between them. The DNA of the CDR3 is TGCAGCGTTGAAGGACTTGGGTATAACACTGAAGCTTTCTTT. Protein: CSVEGLGYNTEAFF.